This TCR beta chain was sequenced during a study of cytomegalovirus exposure and HLA in healthy donors. Study-wide points: Researchers reported in a later analysis that a missense DCLRE1C variant was tied to TCR beta V- and J-gene trimming. The productive fraction for most TCR beta V segments was about 90% or about 30% in an earlier analysis. The authors later found HLA-associated TCR beta chains more clonally expanded than equally common others.

As to this clone: The antigen remains undetermined.

Use of 60 Vbeta and 13 Jbeta primers characterized the PCR. The assay was immunoSEQ multiplex PCR, and TCRdb's table has in-frame clones only and misses some. The sample lists about 150,000 clones; 60% to 80% were seen once. Sequencing used PBMCs. The receptor comes from a woman between 40 and 50 years old in good health and CMV-seronegative.

CDR3 nucleotides: TGTGCCAGCAGCAAGAGCCGGGACAGGTGGAATTCACCCCTCCACTTT. The encoded protein is CASSKSRDRWNSPLHF. The V call is TRBV7-6, the J call TRBJ1-6; the match to TRBD1 covers 8 bases. Losses at the gene ends were 5 bases for V and 7 bases for J; bases not matched to a gene: 10. Germline values: CDR1 SGHVS, CDR2 FNYEAQ. The CDR3 length is 16 residues.